Listed below are T cell receptor beta chains from one sample, sequenced in a study of early T cells in non-severe SARS-CoV-2 infection. MiXCR, applied by TCRdb to the 5' RACE reads, yields one record per CDR3 protein. The sample lists tens of thousands of distinct CDR3 sequences, roughly 6.1% occurring once. The sequenced sample consisted of whole blood. The source of these receptors is an adult who was a healthcare worker with PCR-confirmed SARS-CoV-2 infection or an uninfected control (not recorded which). Each CDR3 is given with its conserved first and last residue.

>TRBV14
CASSQDRRARETQYF
>TRBV5-1
CASSSGLTSAPSYNEQFF
>TRBV12-3/TRBV12-4
CASSSWDRGNNQPQHF
>TRBV7-2
CASSFPGPLEQYF
>TRBV20-1
CSASPIGKNIQYF
>TRBV2
CAWRDMESGELFF
>TRBV24-1
CATSDGGAPHSYEQYF
>TRBV28
CASSDRTSGVSTDTQYF
>TRBV11-3
CASSTQGGNTIYF
>TRBV10-2
CASSEVGGLAERTGELFF
>TRBV11-2
CASSLLLQGAGEQFF